This TCR beta chain was identified in a study of T cell responses to AZD1222 COVID-19 vaccine (dated by TCRdb to about 2021). At the level of the whole study: A total of more than 230 trial participants underwent TCR sequencing, of whom some 210 received two doses of AZD1222 and some 25 received two doses of the MenACWY control vaccine. Trial participants were enrolled by age into 18-55, 56-69 and 70-plus year subgroups, with roughly 160, 29 and 62 TCR-sequenced participants respectively.

The paper as a whole reports these results and caveats: Most participants were white British and females outnumbered males, and the authors suggested that clonal diversity may have been underestimated. The vaccine-associated CD4 TCRs covered the entire spike protein, and the dominant responses fell in regions 160-218 and 743-854. Spike-specific TCR breadth and depth rose significantly after two AZD1222 doses compared with day 0 and with MenACWY recipients. Reportedly, close to half of the unique spike-specific TCRs recognized epitopes lying outside the regions that are mutated in the B.1.351 and B.1.1.7 variants. No day 14 peak-response samples were available, so repertoires were characterized only after the peak T cell response. In the small 56-69-year group, the increase in depth fell short of significance, most likely because of low power. Only five or six AZD1222 recipients were SARS-CoV-2 seropositive at baseline, limiting conclusions about previously exposed vaccinees.

Sequences GTSNPN (CDR1) and SVGIG (CDR2) are obtained from the germline V gene (reference sequence). Trimming at the junction amounts to 8 bases on V and 6 bases on J, and the germline ends lie 14 bases apart. From its cysteine to its phenylalanine, the CDR3 spans 13 amino acids. Only the CDR3 portion is preserved as DNA: 39 bases, with reading frame beginning at the first base. Concerning this clone itself: Its antigen is not yet known. The input lacks base qualities; no much larger clone sits a single base away.

The sample's time point label, in plain terms: baseline before first vaccination. The treatment or condition label, read with the paper, signifies: meningococcal conjugate vaccine given as trial control. The vaccinee samples were drawn from two UK trials, COV001 and COV002, one of which was a single-blind randomized controlled phase 2/3 trial testing AZD1222 (ChAdOx1 nCoV-19) in healthy adults. For TCRbeta chain sequencing, PBMC samples from trial participants were taken at day 0 and at day 28 after the second dose. The CDR3 regions of human TCRbeta chains were analyzed by immunosequencing. From the authors' description of their analysis: TCRs in the repertoires were compared against a reference library of SARS-CoV-2-specific TCRs that had been generated with the MIRA antigen-specificity platform. Breadth was defined as the fraction of unique TCRs that were SARS-CoV-2-associated, and depth was defined as the fraction of total T cells that were SARS-CoV-2-associated. Using the MIRA data, every spike-specific TCR was mapped to the spike region that the TCR reacted to and assigned to either a CD4 or a CD8 class. Log10-transformed breadth and depth values were compared by one-way ANOVA with Sidak's multiple comparisons tests. TCRdb retrieved this table from immuneACCESS and kept in-frame rearrangements only. Not all clones are present; in checked studies, unresolved V genes account for under half, and no reason is known for the remainder. V and J calls and clone size are those listed in that table; D and trimming were worked out from the DNA. In this sample the table shows under 150,000 clones, 88% of which occur a single time. The ten largest clones capture roughly 20% of the sample.

The material sequenced was peripheral blood, taken on day 0 of MenACWY control vaccination. The clonotype comes from an adult in good health. The chain couples TRBV30 to TRBJ1-6, with no confident D gene call. The CDR3 in this case is CAVASGFNSPLHF. DNA sequence: TGTGCCGTCGCCAGCGGATTTAATTCACCCCTCCACTTT.